This note documents a single TCR beta chain sequence. Its antigen is unknown. This sample is part of a study of beta chain features in type 1 diabetes. Study information: In age, gender and cell yields, patients were similar to healthy donors. Study-level results: For Type 1 diabetes patients, all four CD4+ subsets carried TCRB CDR3s that were moderately but significantly shorter.

CDR3 length equals 17 residues. Trimming took 0 bases from V and 4 from J, leaving 19 bases between them. The germline V gene encodes CDR1 SGHNT and CDR2 YYREEE (reference sequence). Expressed TCRB transcripts were sequenced because the isolated RNA had all been reverse transcribed beforehand. Profiling relied on immunoSEQ multiplex PCR, and the TCRdb table lists in-frame clones only, not all of them. The table includes 400,000 or so clones, over 9% detected once. This chain joins TRBV5-4 and TRBJ1-2; D might be TRBD1 (5 bases). The receptor's source is a man aged 30-40 years with type 1 diabetes. The sequenced material came from central memory CD4+ T cells from blood. For the CDR3, the DNA is TGTGCCAGCAGCTTGGGAGGTTTCGGGAGGCAGGGCTATGGCTACACCTTC. Its translation: CASSLGGFGRQGYGYTF. Together with reference TRBV5-4 and TRBJ1-2, the CDR3 gives the full variable domain: ETGVTQSPTHLIKTRGQQVTLRCSSQSGHNTVSWYQQALGQGPQFIFQYYREEENGRGNFPPRFSGLQFPNYSSELNVNALELDDSALYLCASSLGGFGRQGYGYTFGSGTRLTVV.